This TCR beta chain was captured by sequencing in a study of response to subunit inactivated influenza vaccine. This clonotype was observed a few times. TCRdb analysed the RT-PCR reads with MiXCR anew, one entry per CDR3 protein. The sample includes hundreds of thousands of distinct CDR3 sequences, about 11% of them seen just once. Deletions cut 4 bases from V and 2 bases from J, with 15 bases between. The CDR3 covers 15 residues. CDR1 is SGDLS, CDR2 YYNGEE, per germline. The same sample was also used in a study of T cells expressing NK-cell markers. As reported in that work: The authors made TCR beta cDNA libraries by 5'RACE template switching. This switching added a universal primer site and UMIs. Just one sequenced donor of eight was HCMV-seronegative, while seven were seropositive. In 5 or 6 donors, dominant NKG2C+ clonotypes were roughly 1.0-8% of CD8+ T cells. These clonotypes additionally ranked first within the CD3+CD56-NKG2C+ fraction of a handful of donors.

The source was PBMCs from blood, collected on the day of vaccination. J is TRBJ2-5 and V is TRBV9; D could derive from TRBD1 or TRBD2 (5 bases each). The receptor comes from a man between 50 and 59 years old who received an inactivated influenza vaccine. For the CDR3, the DNA is TGTGCCAGCAGCTCCAGTGGGGGAGCTCAAGAGACCCAGTACTTC. Translated, it gives CASSSSGGAQETQYF.